This T cell receptor (beta chain) came from a study of T cells in Graves' hyperthyroidism and ophthalmopathy. The CDR3 extends over 15 amino acids. V lost 4 bases to trimming and J lost 2 bases, with 13 bases between them. Regions amplified from RNA transcripts were the TCR beta CDR3 regions. With the HTBI primer set, the TCR CDR3 went through a first round of RT-PCR. TCRdb re-called the multiplex PCR reads through MiXCR, storing one row per CDR3 protein. The data show roughly 30,000 distinct CDR3 sequences, with over 35% seen just once and about a tenth held by the top ten. In its sample, this clonotype was seen many times.

This TCR was recovered from a woman aged 25 to 45 with Graves' hyperthyroidism. This chain uses TRBV12-3 or TRBV12-4 with TRBJ2-3; D is undetermined. The specimen sequenced was blood. CDR3 nucleotides: TGTGCCAGCAGTTCAGAGGTGGATCACACAGATACGCAGTATTTT. Its protein product is CASSSEVDHTDTQYF.